These 4 T cell receptor beta chains originate from one sample sequenced in a study of identical twins. TCRdb reprocessed the 5' RACE reads with MiXCR, giving one entry per CDR3 protein. The table shows 1.5 million to 2 million distinct CDR3 sequences, with less than 40% occurring only once. Sequencing was carried out using cord blood. The receptors originated from a newborn girl in good health.

The sample holds many counts of this clonotype. The chain has TRBV3-1 and TRBJ2-7, with TRBD2 as a possible D gene (5 bases). The CDR3 sequence is 13 residues long. V shed 2 bases and J shed 5 bases, with 10 bases lying between them. Germline V gene sequence: CDR1 LGHDT, CDR2 YNNKEL (reference sequence). The CDR3 here is CASSQLANHEQYF. CDR3 nucleotide sequence: TGTGCCAGCAGCCAATTAGCGAACCACGAGCAGTACTTC.

V and J are TRBV20-1 and TRBJ2-7, with D possibly being TRBD2 (5 bases). V gave up 1 base and J gave up 7 bases, with 17 bases separating them. Germline V gives CDR1 DFQATT, CDR2 SNEGSKA (reference sequence). CDR3 size: 14 residues. The chain's CDR3 is CSARAGFSYNEQYF. CDR3 DNA: TGCAGTGCTAGAGCGGGATTCTCCTACAATGAGCAGTACTTC.

The table lists this clonotype with a count of one. The genes are TRBV19 and TRBJ2-7, with 12 bases lining up with TRBD2. Unmatched junction bases numbered 10, after V lost 3 bases and J lost 7 bases. The CDR3 covers 16 residues. The germline gives CDR1 LNHDA, CDR2 SQIVND (reference sequence). Written as DNA, the CDR3 is TGTGCCAGTAGTATCCTACTAGCGGGAGGTCGGAATGAGCAGTACTTC. Translation gives CASSILLAGGRNEQYF.

The chain recombines TRBV10-3 with TRBJ1-2; 8 nucleotides agree with TRBD1. Unmatched junction bases numbered 4, after V lost 2 bases and J lost 8 bases. This CDR3 has 13 residues. Germline values: CDR1 ENHRY, CDR2 SYGVKD. CDR3 amino acids: CAISERTGRGYTF. CDR3 coding DNA: TGTGCCATCAGTGAGAGGACAGGGCGCGGCTACACCTTC.